A single sample gave rise to the 15 T cell receptor beta chains below, sequenced in a study of response to subunit inactivated influenza vaccine. TCRdb used MiXCR to reprocess the RT-PCR reads, holding one entry per CDR3 protein. The sample lists about 800,000 distinct CDR3 sequences, about 20% seen once, with 10% in the top ten. Sequences were derived from PBMCs from blood, sampled 5 to 6 days after vaccination. These receptors originate from a man aged 45-65 years who received an inactivated influenza vaccine.

The genes are TRBV12-3 or TRBV12-4 and TRBJ1-2, with 10 bases identical to TRBD1. The trim removed 8 bases at V and 8 bases at J, leaving 8 bases unmatched. CDR3 size: 13 residues. The CDR3 coding sequence is TGTGCCAGCGGTCGACAGGGGGCGCGGGGCTACACCTTC. Translation gives CASGRQGARGYTF.

In this sample, this clonotype turned up a few times. The rearrangement uses TRBV6-1 and TRBJ2-2; TRBD2 matches at 11 bases. This CDR3 region has 16 residues. The germline V gene has CDR1 MNHNS and CDR2 SASEGT. Trimming at V came to 5 bases and at J to 8 bases, leaving 10 bases not matched to a gene. For the CDR3, the DNA is TGTGCCAGCAGTAAGGCGACTAGCGGGATCATTGGGGAGCTGTTTTTT. It yields the protein CASSKATSGIIGELFF.

The chain employs TRBV5-6 and TRBJ2-3; D is undetermined. Germline lookup yields CDR1 SGHDT and CDR2 YYEEEE. Trimming left V 1 base short and J 2 bases short, with 17 bases between. The CDR3 spans 17 residues. This chain's CDR3 is CASSLQIRNFYTDTQYF. In DNA, the CDR3 is TGTGCCAGCAGCTTGCAGATTCGTAACTTTTACACAGATACGCAGTATTTT.

This rearrangement joins TRBV20-1 to TRBJ2-1; TRBD2 is a possible D gene (6 bases). Germline V lookup: CDR1 DFQATT, CDR2 SNEGSKA (reference sequence). V gave up 4 bases and J gave up 7 bases, with 17 bases separating them. This CDR3 has 14 amino acids. The CDR3 here is CSATRGWGGNEQFF. The DNA for the CDR3 is TGCAGTGCTACTCGGGGGTGGGGTGGGAATGAGCAGTTCTTC.

This clonotype was found many times. The chain uses TRBV7-8 and TRBJ2-3; TRBD2 matches at 16 bases. Trimming cost V 4 bases and J 6 bases; bases outside gene matches: 7. The CDR3 is 17 amino acids. Germline-derived CDR1 and CDR2 are SGHVS and FQNEAQ. The CDR3 is CASSSGTSGGGEDTQYF. CDR3 coding DNA: TGTGCCAGCAGCTCTGGGACTAGCGGGGGGGGAGAGGATACGCAGTATTTT.

The J gene is TRBJ2-3, the V gene TRBV29-1; D remains ambiguous. V was pared by 7 bases and J by 6 bases, with 11 bases between. The V gene's germline CDR1 is SQVTM and CDR2 ANQGSEA. The CDR3 has 11 residues. The chain's CDR3 is CSAGGVDTQYF. DNA for the CDR3: TGCAGCGCCGGTGGGGTCGATACGCAGTATTTT.

The chain links TRBV5-6 to TRBJ2-3, with a tentative D call TRBD2 (7 bases). Germline V gives CDR1 SGHDT, CDR2 YYEEEE. Between the trimmed V and J ends, which lost 0 bases and 4 bases, there was a span of 12 bases. The CDR3 extends over 15 amino acids. The CDR3, as DNA: TGTGCCAGCAGCTTGGATACAGGGAGGGCAGATACGCAGTATTTT. Protein sequence: CASSLDTGRADTQYF.

The chain carries TRBV18 and TRBJ2-7; D unresolved. This CDR3 spans 17 amino acids. Trimming left V 2 bases short and J 1 base short, with 18 bases between. Germline-derived CDR1 and CDR2 are KGHSH and LQKENI. Written as DNA, the CDR3 is TGTGCCAGCTCACCAACAGCTGTAGGACGTCGTTCCTACGAGCAGTACTTC. It specifies CASSPTAVGRRSYEQYF. Combining the CDR3 with reference TRBV18 and TRBJ2-7 gives the whole variable domain NAGVMQNPRHLVRRRGQEARLRCSPMKGHSHVYWYRQLPEEGLKFMVYLQKENIIDESGMPKERFSAEFPKEGPSILRIQQVVRGDSAAYFCASSPTAVGRRSYEQYFGPGTRLTVT.

The sample holds many counts of this clonotype. The chain combines TRBV7-3 with TRBJ2-3, with D possibly matching TRBD2 (6 bases). CDR3 length: 13 amino acids. Germline loops: CDR1 SGHTA, CDR2 FQGTGA. The V and J ends lost 1 base and 4 bases respectively, with 6 bases between them. The CDR3 protein is CASSLRRADTQYF. Here the CDR3 DNA reads TGTGCCAGCAGCTTAAGGAGGGCAGATACGCAGTATTTT.

Ten or more counts support this clonotype. This sequence joins TRBV7-2 and TRBJ1-5; D is unresolved. Germline values: CDR1 SGHTA, CDR2 FQGNSA. This CDR3 has 14 residues. V was trimmed by 0 bases and J by 6 bases, leaving 9 bases between them. The CDR3 sequence: CASSLAYGRQPQHF. The DNA for the CDR3 is TGTGCCAGCAGCTTAGCGTATGGGCGTCAGCCCCAGCATTTT.

This chain connects TRBV4-2 to TRBJ2-7; D remains ambiguous. Trimming shortened V by 4 bases and J by 7 bases, and 11 bases separated the two germline ends. Looked up from germline, CDR1 is LGHNA and CDR2 is YNFKEQ. This CDR3 is 12 amino acids long. In nucleotides, the CDR3 is TGTGCCAGCAGCCGCCTCGACGGTGAGCAGTACTTC. Protein sequence: CASSRLDGEQYF.

V is TRBV24-1 and J is TRBJ1-5; D is ambiguous. Trimming took off 2 bases at V and 3 bases at J, with 10 bases between the two ends. Germline V gene lookup returns CDR1 KGHDR and CDR2 SFDVKD. This CDR3 is built from 15 residues. CDR3 in DNA: TGTGCCACCAGTGATTCACGACAAATCAATCAGCCCCAGCATTTT. Its protein product is CATSDSRQINQPQHF.

The V call is TRBV4-2, the J call TRBJ2-3; D call uncertain. The CDR3 consists of 13 residues. Germline V gene data show CDR1 as LGHNA and CDR2 as YNFKEQ. V was trimmed by 2 bases and J by 4 bases, leaving 7 bases between them. Here the CDR3 DNA reads TGTGCCAGCAGCCAATTCGCGGCAGATACGCAGTATTTT. Protein product: CASSQFAADTQYF.

The chain couples TRBV3-1 to TRBJ2-3; 13 bases agree with TRBD2. Looked up from germline, CDR1 is LGHDT and CDR2 is YNNKEL (reference sequence). The ends lost 0 bases at V and 5 bases at J; junction bases unmatched: 14. CDR3 length: 20 amino acids. CDR3: CASSQDSFPGLAGSGDTQYF. CDR3 sequence (DNA): TGTGCCAGCAGCCAAGATTCTTTCCCGGGACTAGCGGGATCGGGAGATACGCAGTATTTT.

This clonotype has a count of ten or more. The chain employs TRBV20-1 and TRBJ1-5; D ambiguous. Germline V CDR1 and CDR2: DFQATT, SNEGSKA (reference sequence). V was cut by 6 bases and J by 0 bases, with 12 bases left in between. The CDR3 is 14 residues long. The CDR3 spells CSAPPGGSNQPQHF. The CDR3 DNA reads as TGCAGTGCACCTCCGGGAGGTAGCAATCAGCCCCAGCATTTT.